Presented here are 4 T cell receptor beta chains from one specimen sequenced in a study of Ad26.COV2.S vaccination and SARS-CoV-2 variants. Treatment denoted: roughly 20 received Ad26.COV2.S at low or high dose, single or two shots; about 5 received placebo; per-sample allocation not given. Collection of the samples took place on day 63 after the first injection of vaccine or placebo. TCRdb's table, derived via immunoSEQ multiplex PCR, lists solely in-frame clones and lacks some. The table records around 450,000 clones, roughly nine tenths of them present only once. The source was peripheral blood, collected in a trial of Ad26.COV2.S vaccine versus placebo. The receptors were gathered from a person between 18 and 59 years old who received the Ad26.COV2.S COVID-19 vaccine or a placebo.

This clone was observed once. The CDR3 loop reads CASSSLGQETQYF. In nucleotides, the CDR3 is TGCGCCAGCAGCTCCCTTGGCCAAGAGACCCAGTACTTC. The V gene is TRBV5-1, the J gene TRBJ2-5, with D unclear. CDR3 length: 13 amino acids. Germline CDR1 reads SGHRS; CDR2 reads YFSETQ. Trimming cost V 3 bases and J 1 base, with 7 bases left between them.

J is TRBJ2-7 and V is TRBV12-3 or TRBV12-4, with a tentative D call TRBD1 (5 bases). Trimming removed 7 bases from V and 5 bases from J, with 15 bases in between. The CDR3 runs 13 residues. The CDR3 loop is CASTDDLGDEQYV. In nucleotides, the CDR3 is TGTGCCAGCACCGACGACCTAGGGGACGAGCAGTACGTC.

The chain joins TRBV28 to TRBJ1-4, with D perhaps TRBD1 (5 bases). CDR3 length: 16 residues. CDR1 and CDR2 from the germline V gene are MDHEN and SYDVKM. V lost 5 bases and J 5 bases, leaving 18 bases between the germline ends. The CDR3 sequence: CASSPHTGTGNEKLFF. CDR3 coding DNA: TGTGCCAGCAGTCCCCATACCGGGACGGGAAATGAAAAACTGTTTTTT.

The CDR3 nucleotides are TGTGCCAGCAGCTTATTGAGGGGAATCACTGAAGCTTTCTTT. Protein: CASSLLRGITEAFF. V usage is TRBV7-8 and J usage is TRBJ1-1, with a tentative D call TRBD1 (5 bases). Trimming took off 2 bases at V and 4 bases at J, with 11 bases between the two ends. The V gene's germline CDR1 is SGHVS and CDR2 FQNEAQ. CDR3 size: 14 residues.